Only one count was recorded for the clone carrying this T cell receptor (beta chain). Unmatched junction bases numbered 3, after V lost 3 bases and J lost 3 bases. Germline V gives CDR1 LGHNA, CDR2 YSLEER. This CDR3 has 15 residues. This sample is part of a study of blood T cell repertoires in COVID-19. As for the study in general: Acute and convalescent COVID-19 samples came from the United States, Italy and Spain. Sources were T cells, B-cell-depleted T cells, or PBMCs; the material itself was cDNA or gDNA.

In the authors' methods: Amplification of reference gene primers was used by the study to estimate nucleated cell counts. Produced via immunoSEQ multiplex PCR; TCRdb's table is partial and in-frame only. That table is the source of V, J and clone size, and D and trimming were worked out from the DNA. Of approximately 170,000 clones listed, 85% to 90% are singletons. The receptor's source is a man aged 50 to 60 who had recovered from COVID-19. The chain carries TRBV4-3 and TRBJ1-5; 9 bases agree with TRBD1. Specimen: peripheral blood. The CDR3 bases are TGCGCCAGCAGCCAGTGGACAGGGGACAATCAGCCCCAGCATTTT. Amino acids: CASSQWTGDNQPQHF.